This T cell receptor beta chain is drawn from a study of beta chain features in type 1 diabetes. About this clone: Its matching antigen is unknown.

One heparinised draw, averaging roughly 0.12 L, was taken per donor. Findings and limits, study-wide: More deletions and fewer insertions at VDJ junctions were found in patients with type 1 diabetes. A possible short-template PCR bias applies equally to patients and controls. cDNA sequencing could over-represent cells with high TCR expression. Shorter TCRB CDR3s, moderately but significantly so, marked every one of the four CD4+ subsets in Type 1 diabetes patients.

CDR1 is LGHNA and CDR2 is YSLEER in the germline V gene. The V and J ends lost 2 bases and 7 bases, in that order; junction bases with no gene match: 8. This CDR3 has 15 amino acids. Expressed TCRB transcripts were sequenced because the isolated RNA had all been reverse transcribed beforehand. Profiling relied on immunoSEQ multiplex PCR, and the TCRdb table lists in-frame clones only, not all of them. The table lists 95,000 to 110,000 clones, under 30% of them singletons. What was sequenced was central memory CD4+ T cells from blood. The chain employs TRBV4-3 and TRBJ2-3, with TRBD1 identical over 8 bases. The clonotype comes from a woman younger than 35 with type 1 diabetes. In DNA form, the CDR3 reads TGCGCCAGCAGCCAAACGACAGGGGCTACCAATACGCAGTATTTT. Translating it yields CASSQTTGATNTQYF.